These 26 T cell receptor beta chains were all obtained from the same sample, sequenced in a study of shared clonotypes between healthy human individuals. Assay used: immunoSEQ multiplex PCR; TCRdb lists only in-frame clones, some missing. The sample consists of more than 1 million clones, roughly 74% of them appearing once. The sample comprised memory CD4+ T cells from PBMCs. Subset defined: CD45RA-negative fraction. The source is a young man in good health. Some clones in this sample may be carry-over from other donors' samples.

CDR3 amino acids: CASRGLAGDNEQFF. As DNA, the CDR3 is TGTGCCAGCAGAGGACTAGCGGGAGACAATGAGCAGTTCTTC. The rearrangement joins TRBV6-5 to TRBJ2-1, with 13 bases matching TRBD2. This CDR3 comprises 14 residues. Looked up from germline, CDR1 is MNHEY and CDR2 is SVGAGI. The V gene end was trimmed by 6 bases and the J gene end by 5 bases; junction bases not matched to a gene: 1.

V gene TRBV6-5 combines with J gene TRBJ1-4; tentatively, D is TRBD1 (5 bases). V dropped 5 bases and J dropped 8 bases, with 18 bases sitting between them. Germline assignment: CDR1 MNHEY and CDR2 SVGAGI. This CDR3 comprises 15 residues. The CDR3 DNA follows: TGTGCCAGCAGTCCAGACAGCGCGGTTGGCGAAAAACTGTTTTTT. Protein: CASSPDSAVGEKLFF.

This sequence joins TRBV25-1 and TRBJ2-4; TRBD2 might be the D (5 bases). Germline loops: CDR1 MGHDK, CDR2 SYGVNS. Trimming removed 4 bases from V and 2 bases from J, with 12 bases in between. The CDR3 extends over 15 amino acids. This CDR3 reads CASSVGGQSKNIQYF. The DNA of the CDR3 is TGTGCCAGCAGTGTTGGAGGTCAATCCAAAAACATTCAGTACTTC.

The CDR3 DNA is TGCAGCGTACGGAGGGGTTGGGCAGGGGCCGCCTACAATGAGCAGTTCTTC. It codes for CSVRRGWAGAAYNEQFF. The chain combines TRBV29-1 with TRBJ2-1; D tentatively fits TRBD1 or TRBD2 (6 bases each). Deletions cut 6 bases from V and 2 bases from J, with 23 bases between. This CDR3 is built from 17 residues. Germline V gives CDR1 SQVTM, CDR2 ANQGSEA.

Remarks on this clone: The identical CDR3 is also encoded by other nucleotide sequences in the sample. The chain joins TRBV2 to TRBJ1-5, with D possibly matching TRBD1 (6 bases). Germline CDR1 is SNHLY and CDR2 is FYNNEI. This CDR3 is 13 amino acids long. With 5 bases removed from V and 5 bases from J, the gap between germline ends came to 10 bases. The CDR3, as DNA: TGTGCCAGCAGTCAGGGGTTGGATCAGCCCCAGCATTTT. Amino acids: CASSQGLDQPQHF.

This sequence joins TRBV27 and TRBJ2-2; D ambiguous. In germline, CDR1 is MNHEY, CDR2 SMNVEV (reference sequence). The CDR3 is made up of 16 amino acids. The V end lost 1 base, the J end lost 4 bases, and 13 bases lay between the germline ends. The CDR3 nucleotides are TGTGCCAGCAGTTTATTCGCGGCAGGCTCCACCGGGGAGCTGTTTTTT. Encoded protein: CASSLFAAGSTGELFF.

V and J are TRBV28 and TRBJ2-7; weak D call: TRBD1 (7 bases). Germline CDR1 and CDR2: MDHEN and SYDVKM. The CDR3 is 15 residues long. The germline V and J ends were trimmed by 4 bases and 6 bases, with 19 bases remaining between them. DNA of the CDR3: TGTGCCAGCAGTTATAGACAGGGAGGAGCATCCGAGCAGTACTTC. This gives the protein CASSYRQGGASEQYF.

Concerning this clone itself: With only one base between it and a far larger clone, this is likely a read error. The CDR3 sequence: CASSLQGDQPQHF. The CDR3 region has the DNA TGTGCCAGCAGCTTACAGGGGGATCAGCCCCAGCATTTT. The chain has TRBV7-9 and TRBJ1-5; 7 bases are shared with TRBD1. Germline V gives CDR1 SEHNR, CDR2 FQNEAQ (reference sequence). The CDR3 loop spans 13 amino acids. V was clipped by 2 bases and J by 5 bases; unmatched bases: 0.

The chain employs TRBV5-5 and TRBJ2-7, with 9 bases aligning to TRBD1. The ends lost 4 bases at V and 4 bases at J; junction bases unmatched: 6. Per the germline V gene, CDR1 is SGHKS and CDR2 is YYEKEE (reference sequence). The CDR3 extends over 14 amino acids. The CDR3 nucleotides read TGTGCCAGCAGCCTAGGACAGGGGCAGTACGAGCAGTACTTC. Translated, it gives CASSLGQGQYEQYF.

This sequence joins TRBV19 and TRBJ1-1; a weak D match, TRBD1 (6 bases). Germline V gene sequence: CDR1 LNHDA, CDR2 SQIVND (reference sequence). V was clipped by 6 bases and J by 8 bases, with 22 bases between them. This CDR3 is built from 15 residues. The CDR3 sequence: CASRNIQGARLEAFF. The CDR3 nucleotides read TGTGCCAGTAGAAACATACAGGGCGCACGTTTAGAAGCTTTCTTT.

This clone showed up just once. The V gene is TRBV7-2, the J gene TRBJ1-1; D perhaps matches TRBD1 (5 bases). Trimming left V 2 bases short and J 4 bases short, with 17 bases between. Germline V gene lookup returns CDR1 SGHTA and CDR2 FQGNSA. The CDR3 spans 16 residues. This CDR3 is CASSLRTYQGVTEAFF. As DNA, the CDR3 is TGTGCCAGCAGCTTACGGACATATCAGGGTGTCACTGAAGCTTTCTTT. The full variable domain, in which reference TRBV7-2 and TRBJ1-1 provide the parts outside the CDR3, is GAGVSQSPSNKVTEKGKDVELRCDPISGHTALYWYRQSLGQGLEFLIYFQGNSAPDKSGLPSDRFSAERTGGSVSTLTIQRTQQEDSAVYLCASSLRTYQGVTEAFFGQGTRLTVV.

The V call is TRBV29-1, the J call TRBJ1-2; D remains unclear. The germline V and J ends were trimmed by 4 bases and 9 bases, with 15 bases remaining between them. The germline V gene has CDR1 SQVTM and CDR2 ANQGSEA. This CDR3 contains 12 residues. The CDR3 nucleotides read TGCAGCGTTGGGACGGGGAAAGTCAGCTACACCTTC. This encodes CSVGTGKVSYTF. Full variable domain (remainder filled in from reference TRBV29-1 and TRBJ1-2): SAVISQKPSRDICQRGTSLTIQCQVDSQVTMMFWYRQQPGQSLTLIATANQGSEATYESGFVIDKFPISRPNLTFSTLTVSNMSPEDSSIYLCSVGTGKVSYTFGSGTRLTVV.

This clone was seen more than once but under ten times. V usage is TRBV4-1 and J usage is TRBJ1-3; the D gene is possibly TRBD1 (6 bases). Trimming removed 1 base at V and 0 bases at J, with 10 bases between. Looked up from germline, CDR1 is MGHRA and CDR2 is YSYEKL. The CDR3 covers 16 residues. CDR3 region: CASSQGETGSGNTIYF. Written as DNA, the CDR3 is TGCGCCAGCAGCCAAGGGGAGACAGGCTCTGGAAACACCATATATTTT.

Concerning this clone itself: This specimen includes other DNA sequences encoding the same CDR3. The V gene is TRBV18, the J gene TRBJ1-1; 7 nucleotides line up with TRBD1. The CDR3 is 14 residues long. V lost 3 bases to trimming and J lost 1 base; unmatched junction nucleotides: 2. Looked up from germline, CDR1 is KGHSH and CDR2 is LQKENI. The CDR3 DNA sequence: TGTGCCAGCTCACCCCGGACAGGGAACACTGAAGCTTTCTTT. Protein product: CASSPRTGNTEAFF.

V and J are TRBV7-2 and TRBJ1-4; tentatively, D is TRBD1 (5 bases). This CDR3 is built from 15 residues. Germline V lookup: CDR1 SGHTA, CDR2 FQGNSA. Deletions cut 2 bases from V and 1 base from J, with 8 bases between. CDR3 in amino acids: CASSLQGGTNEKLFF. In nucleotides, the CDR3 is TGTGCCAGCAGCTTACAGGGCGGAACTAATGAAAAACTGTTTTTT.

The chain combines TRBV15 with TRBJ2-3; tentative D call: TRBD1 (5 bases). Germline loops: CDR1 LNHNV, CDR2 YYDKDF (reference sequence). This CDR3 comprises 13 residues. V dropped 4 bases and J dropped 6 bases, with 11 bases sitting between them. CDR3 amino acids: CATSTSYRDTQYF. The CDR3, as DNA: TGTGCCACCAGCACCTCGTACAGGGATACGCAGTATTTT.

The V gene is TRBV5-6, the J gene TRBJ1-1; D not resolved. In germline, CDR1 is SGHDT, CDR2 YYEEEE. Trimming took off 3 bases at V and 0 bases at J, with 18 bases between the two ends. The CDR3 is 17 residues long. CDR3 sequence reads: CASSSLDRRVMNTEAFF. CDR3 in DNA: TGTGCCAGCAGCTCGTTGGACCGAAGGGTGATGAACACTGAAGCTTTCTTT.

This chain uses TRBV7-2 with TRBJ2-1, with D unclear. Deletions cut 3 bases from V and 0 bases from J, with 9 bases between. Germline V gene sequence: CDR1 SGHTA, CDR2 FQGNSA. CDR3 length: 15 amino acids. The CDR3 region is CASSFLYSSYNEQFF. CDR3 nucleotides: TGTGCCAGCAGCTTCCTATACTCCTCCTACAATGAGCAGTTCTTC.

The chain employs TRBV7-2 and TRBJ2-7, with 9 bases identical to TRBD1. J was trimmed by 2 bases and V by 5 bases; bases with no gene match: 7. The CDR3 runs 15 residues. CDR1 SGHTA and CDR2 FQGNSA come from the germline V gene. Here the CDR3 DNA reads TGTGCCAGCAGCCCCCAAGGGACAGGGCCCTACGAGCAGTACTTC. Protein: CASSPQGTGPYEQYF. Full variable domain (outside the CDR3, taken from reference TRBV7-2 and TRBJ2-7): GAGVSQSPSNKVTEKGKDVELRCDPISGHTALYWYRQSLGQGLEFLIYFQGNSAPDKSGLPSDRFSAERTGGSVSTLTIQRTQQEDSAVYLCASSPQGTGPYEQYFGPGTRLTVT.

V and J are TRBV9 and TRBJ2-1; 12 bases align to TRBD2. Germline CDR1 and CDR2: SGDLS and YYNGEE. V gave up 7 bases and J gave up 0 bases; unmatched junction bases: 14. CDR3 size: 19 residues. CDR3 sequence (DNA): TGTGCCAGCTGCACCAGGGGGCTAGCGGGAGGGCTCTCCTACAATGAGCAGTTCTTC. Translated, it gives CASCTRGLAGGLSYNEQFF. Combining the CDR3 with reference TRBV9 and TRBJ2-1 gives the whole variable domain DSGVTQTPKHLITATGQRVTLRCSPRSGDLSVYWYQQSLDQGLQFLIQYYNGEERAKGNILERFSAQQFPDLHSELNLSSLELGDSALYFCASCTRGLAGGLSYNEQFFGPGTRLTVL.

The chain uses TRBV28 and TRBJ1-1; D remains unclear. Germline V gene data show CDR1 as MDHEN and CDR2 as SYDVKM. The CDR3 consists of 13 residues. The V gene lost 2 bases and the J gene lost 3 bases, with 7 bases spanning the gap. CDR3 sequence: CASSLRYHTEAFF. CDR3 bases: TGTGCCAGCAGTTTACGGTACCACACTGAAGCTTTCTTT.

The chain links TRBV11-2 to TRBJ2-1; 7 nucleotides align to TRBD2. CDR1 is SGHAT, CDR2 FQNNGV, per germline. V was clipped by 4 bases and J by 3 bases; unmatched bases: 6. The CDR3 totals 15 residues. The CDR3 DNA reads TGTGCCAGCAGCTCGGGAGCGGGGTTCTACAATGAGCAGTTCTTC. Translated, it gives CASSSGAGFYNEQFF.

This chain uses TRBV15 with TRBJ2-1; D could derive from TRBD1 or TRBD2 (5 bases each). The CDR3 runs 16 residues. V dropped 3 bases and J dropped 9 bases, with 21 bases sitting between them. CDR1 is LNHNV, CDR2 YYDKDF, per germline (reference sequence). The CDR3 nucleotides read TGTGCCACCAGCAGGGACATGGCAGGGTGGGCGGGTGAGCAGTTCTTC. It translates to CATSRDMAGWAGEQFF.

This clone was seen only a few times. The chain recombines TRBV6-1 with TRBJ1-5; TRBD1 matches 10 bases. CDR1 and CDR2 (germline): MNHNS, SASEGT. Trimming at V came to 6 bases and at J to 5 bases, leaving 4 bases not matched to a gene. This CDR3 has 14 residues. The CDR3 spells CASSQGTGDQPQHF. The CDR3 nucleotides are TGTGCCAGCAGCCAAGGGACAGGGGATCAGCCCCAGCATTTT.

The chain carries TRBV6-6 and TRBJ2-1; D remains unclear. CDR3 length: 11 residues. Germline CDR1 MNHNY, CDR2 SVGAGI (reference sequence). V dropped 6 bases and J dropped 6 bases, with 6 bases sitting between them. CDR3 loop: CASRRVNEQFF. Written as DNA, the CDR3 is TGTGCCAGCAGACGCGTCAATGAGCAGTTCTTC.

The chain is built from TRBV6-5 and TRBJ1-1; no definite D call. The CDR3 is made up of 14 amino acids. V lost 4 bases and J 0 bases, leaving 9 bases between the germline ends. Germline loops: CDR1 MNHEY, CDR2 SVGAGI. In DNA form, the CDR3 reads TGTGCCAGCAGTTCACCTCACGTGAACACTGAAGCTTTCTTT. Amino acid sequence: CASSSPHVNTEAFF.